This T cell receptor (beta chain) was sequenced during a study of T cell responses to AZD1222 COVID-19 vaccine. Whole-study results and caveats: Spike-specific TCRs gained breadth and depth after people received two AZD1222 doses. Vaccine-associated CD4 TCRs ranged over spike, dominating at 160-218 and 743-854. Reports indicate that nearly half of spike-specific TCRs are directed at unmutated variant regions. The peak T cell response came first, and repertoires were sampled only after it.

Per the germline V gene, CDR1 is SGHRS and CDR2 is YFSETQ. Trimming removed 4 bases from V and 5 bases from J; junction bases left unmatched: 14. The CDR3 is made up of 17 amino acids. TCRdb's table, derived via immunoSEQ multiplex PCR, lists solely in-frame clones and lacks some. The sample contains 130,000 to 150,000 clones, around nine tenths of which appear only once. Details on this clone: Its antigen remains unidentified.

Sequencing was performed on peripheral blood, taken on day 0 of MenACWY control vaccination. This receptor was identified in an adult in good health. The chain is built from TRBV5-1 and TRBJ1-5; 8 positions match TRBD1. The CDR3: CASSRAPGQVFDQPQHF. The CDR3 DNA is TGCGCCAGCAGCCGGGCGCCGGGACAGGTGTTTGATCAGCCCCAGCATTTT.